One and the same sample provided the 22 T cell receptor beta chains below, sequenced in a study of regulatory T cells in long-lasting Graves disease. Time point of the sample: newly diagnosed GD, antithyroid drugs for less than 3 months. PBMC-derived RNA was used for the TCR library. Investigators prepared the TCR beta libraries by applying iRepertoire HTBI primers and Arm-PCR of CDR3 regions. TCRdb reprocessed the multiplex PCR reads with MiXCR, giving one entry per CDR3 protein. Of more than 350,000 distinct CDR3 sequences detected, 15% appear once; the ten largest clones hold 16%. These same data were also listed under a study on T cells in Graves' hyperthyroidism and ophthalmopathy.

The sequenced sample was peripheral blood mononuclear cells (PBMCs), obtained at new diagnosis, from a patient treated with antithyroid drugs. The receptor set was obtained from a woman aged 25-40 years with Graves disease.

V is TRBV3-1 and J is TRBJ2-1, with D perhaps matching TRBD1 (5 bases). The V end was cut by 0 bases, the J end by 4 bases, with 16 bases between. In germline, CDR1 is LGHDT, CDR2 YNNKEL (reference sequence). The CDR3 has 17 amino acids. Here the CDR3 DNA reads TGTGCCAGCAGCCAAGATCAGGGCCGGCCCCGTTACAATGAGCAGTTCTTC. As protein: CASSQDQGRPRYNEQFF.

The V gene is TRBV29-1, the J gene TRBJ1-4; D ambiguous. The CDR3 has 14 amino acids. CDR1 SQVTM and CDR2 ANQGSEA come from the germline V gene. Trimming shortened V by 5 bases and J by 0 bases, and 10 bases separated the two germline ends. In DNA, the CDR3 is TGCAGCGTTTTGACGGGTGCAACTAATGAAAAACTGTTTTTT. Protein product: CSVLTGATNEKLFF.

This clonotype was observed at least ten times. The CDR3 here is CASSLVGGTETQYF. Written as DNA, the CDR3 is TGTGCCAGCAGTCTAGTGGGAGGTACAGAGACCCAGTACTTC. J is TRBJ2-5 and V is TRBV12-3 or TRBV12-4; D perhaps matches TRBD2 (6 bases). Trimming shortened V by 5 bases and J by 4 bases, and 14 bases separated the two germline ends. This CDR3 has 14 amino acids.

This clonotype has ten or more counts. The chain carries TRBV10-3 and TRBJ1-1; D not certain. Deletions cut 1 base from V and 12 bases from J, with 18 bases between. Germline V gene sequence: CDR1 ENHRY, CDR2 SYGVKD. CDR3 size: 14 residues. Written as DNA, the CDR3 is TGTGCCATCAGTGAGTTGGGCAGGCGCGGGGATCCTTTCTTT. Translating gives CAISELGRRGDPFF.

This clonotype was detected a few times. This chain joins TRBV6-1 and TRBJ2-3; weak D call: TRBD2 (5 bases). This CDR3 region has 15 residues. Trimming shortened V by 0 bases and J by 2 bases, and 9 bases separated the two germline ends. Germline V gene sequence: CDR1 MNHNS, CDR2 SASEGT. CDR3 DNA sequence: TGTGCCAGCAGTGAAGCGGGAGACCCCACAGATACGCAGTATTTT. Its translation is CASSEAGDPTDTQYF.

At least ten counts were recorded for this clonotype. The CDR3 is CASGYALGDTQYF. CDR3 nucleotide sequence: TGTGCCAGCGGATACGCCTTGGGGGATACGCAGTATTTT. This rearrangement joins TRBV2 to TRBJ2-3, with D unresolved. Trimming left V 8 bases short and J 6 bases short, with 15 bases between. The germline gives CDR1 SNHLY, CDR2 FYNNEI. The CDR3 is 13 residues long.

This clonotype was counted ten times or more. The chain links TRBV5-1 to TRBJ2-3; D gene uncertain. CDR3 length: 15 amino acids. V was trimmed by 3 bases and J by 4 bases, leaving 15 bases between them. Per germline, CDR1 SGHRS and CDR2 YFSETQ. CDR3 coding DNA: TGCGCCAGCAGCTCCTGGATGGTAGGCTCAGATACGCAGTATTTT. Its translation is CASSSWMVGSDTQYF.

This clonotype has at least ten counts. This chain connects TRBV2 to TRBJ2-7; D is undetermined. CDR1 and CDR2 from the germline V gene are SNHLY and FYNNEI. Trimming removed 11 bases from V and 2 bases from J, with 16 bases in between. CDR3 length equals 13 residues. CDR3 DNA: TGTGCCGGCAACGGGTTTAGCACCTACGAGCAGTACTTC. Its translation is CAGNGFSTYEQYF.

This clonotype was seen many times. The V gene is TRBV29-1, the J gene TRBJ2-3, with a weak D call TRBD2 (6 bases). Trimming removed 7 bases at V and 3 bases at J, with 20 bases between. CDR1 and CDR2 (germline): SQVTM, ANQGSEA. This CDR3 is built from 15 residues. This CDR3 reads CSGVPGLLATDTQYF. Written as DNA, the CDR3 is TGCAGCGGCGTTCCGGGACTCCTTGCGACAGATACGCAGTATTTT.

As to this clonotype: The junction and the germline gene differ at one end; a read error may be behind it. The V and J genes are TRBV20-1 and TRBJ2-2, with 12 nucleotides matching TRBD2. Germline lookup yields CDR1 DFQATT and CDR2 SNEGSKA (reference sequence). This CDR3 region has 17 residues. The CDR3 spells CSASRLAGVSGTGKLVF. Written as DNA, the CDR3 is TGCAGTGCTAGTAGACTAGCGGGAGTGAGCGGCACCGGGAAGCTGGTTTTT.

This chain uses TRBV30 with TRBJ2-3, with D possibly being TRBD2 (5 bases). Germline values: CDR1 GTSNPN, CDR2 SVGIG (reference sequence). Trimming took off 4 bases at V and 4 bases at J, with 15 bases between the two ends. The CDR3 length is 14 residues. The CDR3 loop reads CAWTDGNGADTQYF. The CDR3 DNA reads TGTGCCTGGACCGACGGAAACGGGGCAGATACGCAGTATTTT.

This chain links TRBV24-1 with TRBJ1-3; D remains unclear. This CDR3 has 14 amino acids. Trimming pared 4 bases from V and 0 bases from J, leaving 6 bases between. CDR1 KGHDR and CDR2 SFDVKD come from the germline V gene. The DNA of the CDR3 is TGTGCCACCAGTGAAGGGTCCTCTGGAAACACCATATATTTT. Translating gives CATSEGSSGNTIYF.

At least ten counts were recorded for this clonotype. The chain has TRBV27 and TRBJ2-1; 7 bases map to TRBD2. From germline, CDR1 is MNHEY and CDR2 SMNVEV (reference sequence). The CDR3 runs to 16 residues. V lost 6 bases to trimming and J lost 7 bases; unmatched junction nucleotides: 15. For the CDR3, the DNA is TGTGCCAGCAGCAACCGAGTAGCAGGACTAGGAAATGAGCAGTTCTTC. It translates to CASSNRVAGLGNEQFF.

V gene TRBV30 combines with J gene TRBJ1-2; D unclear. The CDR3 runs to 13 residues. The V and J ends lost 4 bases and 7 bases respectively, with 16 bases between them. The germline V gene encodes CDR1 GTSNPN and CDR2 SVGIG (reference sequence). The CDR3 nucleotides read TGTGCCTGGAACCCTCGAAGGGTTGCTGGCTACACCTTC. Its protein is CAWNPRRVAGYTF.

This clonotype appeared many times. This chain connects TRBV13 to TRBJ2-7; D is uncertain. Trimming removed 6 bases at V and 2 bases at J, with 11 bases between. CDR1 and CDR2 (germline): PRHDT, FYEKMQ (reference sequence). The CDR3 runs 13 residues. As DNA, the CDR3 is TGTGCCAGCAGGGGTACATCAACCTACGAGCAGTACTTC. Protein product: CASRGTSTYEQYF.

This clonotype has a handful of counts. The chain is built from TRBV19 and TRBJ2-7, with D tentatively TRBD2 (6 bases). The CDR3 length is 15 residues. Per germline, CDR1 LNHDA and CDR2 SQIVND (reference sequence). The V end was cut by 4 bases, the J end by 2 bases, with 15 bases between. As DNA, the CDR3 is TGTGCCAGTAGTAAAGCTAGCGAATACACCTACGAGCAGTACTTC. As protein: CASSKASEYTYEQYF. The full variable domain, rest sourced from reference TRBV19 and TRBJ2-7, is DGGITQSPKYLFRKEGQNVTLSCEQNLNHDAMYWYRQDPGQGLRLIYYSQIVNDFQKGDIAEGYSVSREKKESFPLTVTSAQKNPTAFYLCASSKASEYTYEQYFGPGTRLTVT.

This clonotype was detected only a few times. The chain combines TRBV7-9 with TRBJ1-1; a possible D gene is TRBD1 (5 bases). The V gene lost 3 bases and the J gene lost 1 base, with 12 bases spanning the gap. Germline V gene sequence: CDR1 SEHNR, CDR2 FQNEAQ (reference sequence). The CDR3 has 15 amino acids. The CDR3 bases are TGTGCCAGCAGCTTTTGGGACGCCTCGAACACTGAAGCTTTCTTT. Encoded protein: CASSFWDASNTEAFF.

The CDR3: CASGPGGGEQYF. The CDR3 DNA sequence: TGTGCCAGCGGCCCCGGGGGGGGTGAGCAGTACTTC. The chain joins TRBV3-1 to TRBJ2-7, with TRBD2 matching 8 bases. The CDR3 is made up of 12 amino acids. From germline, CDR1 is LGHDT and CDR2 YNNKEL (reference sequence). J was trimmed by 7 bases and V by 8 bases; bases with no gene match: 7.

This chain joins TRBV29-1 and TRBJ2-6; 10 nucleotides match TRBD1. Trimming removed 6 bases from V and 1 base from J; junction bases left unmatched: 21. CDR1 is SQVTM and CDR2 is ANQGSEA in the germline V gene. This CDR3 region has 21 residues. CDR3 loop: CSVLLPYRDRGIGSGANVLTF. The DNA for the CDR3 is TGCAGCGTACTACTCCCATACCGGGACAGGGGTATAGGATCTGGGGCCAACGTCCTGACTTTC. Based on the CDR3 plus reference TRBV29-1 and TRBJ2-6, the full variable domain is SAVISQKPSRDICQRGTSLTIQCQVDSQVTMMFWYRQQPGQSLTLIATANQGSEATYESGFVIDKFPISRPNLTFSTLTVSNMSPEDSSIYLCSVLLPYRDRGIGSGANVLTFGAGSRLTVL.

Concerning this clonotype: A read error may explain this, as a much larger clone is one base away. The J gene is TRBJ2-1, the V gene TRBV2; D is ambiguous. Germline CDR1 SNHLY, CDR2 FYNNEI. V was cut by 8 bases and J by 10 bases, with 15 bases left in between. The CDR3 covers 12 residues. The CDR3 loop reads CASGMTSYEQFF. The CDR3 DNA follows: TGTGCCAGCGGAATGACTTCGTACGAGCAGTTCTTC.

The gene calls are TRBV19 and TRBJ2-2; D unclear. This CDR3 has 12 residues. In germline, CDR1 is LNHDA, CDR2 SQIVND (reference sequence). V lost 5 bases, J lost 9 bases, and 10 bases lay in between. The CDR3 reads CASSSGSRELFF. The CDR3 bases are TGTGCCAGTAGTTCCGGGTCTAGGGAGCTGTTTTTT.

Details on this clonotype: This may be a read error: a much more frequent sequence differs by one nucleotide. The chain combines TRBV7-2 with TRBJ2-1, with 13 bases matching TRBD2. CDR1 and CDR2 from the germline V gene are SGHTA and FQGNSA. The CDR3 length is 18 residues. CDR3 coding DNA: TGTGCCAGCAGCAACAGACTAGCGGGAGGAGTCTCCTACAGTGAGCAGTTCTTC. Translation: CASSNRLAGGVSYSEQFF.